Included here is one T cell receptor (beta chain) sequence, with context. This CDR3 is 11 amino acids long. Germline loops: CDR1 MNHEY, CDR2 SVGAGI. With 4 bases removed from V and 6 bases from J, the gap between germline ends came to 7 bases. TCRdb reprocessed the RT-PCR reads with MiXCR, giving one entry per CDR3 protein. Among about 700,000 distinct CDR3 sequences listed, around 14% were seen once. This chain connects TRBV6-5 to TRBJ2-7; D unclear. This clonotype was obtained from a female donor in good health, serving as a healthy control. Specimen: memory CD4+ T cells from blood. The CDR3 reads CASSSRSEQYF. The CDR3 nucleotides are TGTGCCAGCAGTTCCCGGTCCGAGCAGTACTTC.